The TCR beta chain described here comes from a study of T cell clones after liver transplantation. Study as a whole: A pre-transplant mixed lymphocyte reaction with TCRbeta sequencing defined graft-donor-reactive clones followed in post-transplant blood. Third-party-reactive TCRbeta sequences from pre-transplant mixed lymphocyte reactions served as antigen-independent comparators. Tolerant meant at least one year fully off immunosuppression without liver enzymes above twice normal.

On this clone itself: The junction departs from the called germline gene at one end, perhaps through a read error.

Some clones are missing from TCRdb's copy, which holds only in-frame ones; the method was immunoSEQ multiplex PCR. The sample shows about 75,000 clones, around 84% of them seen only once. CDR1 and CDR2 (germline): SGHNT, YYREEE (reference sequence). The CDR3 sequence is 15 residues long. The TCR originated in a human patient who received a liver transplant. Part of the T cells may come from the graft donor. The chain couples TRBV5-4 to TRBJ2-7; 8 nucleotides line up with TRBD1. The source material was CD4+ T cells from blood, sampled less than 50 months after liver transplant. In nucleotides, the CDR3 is TGTGCCAGCAGTTTGGACAGGGCCTCGAACTACGAGCAGTACTTC. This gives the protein CASSLDRASNYEQYF.